The rows below give T cell receptor beta chains drawn from one sample of a study of T cell responses to AZD1222 COVID-19 vaccine. Sequencing used immunoSEQ multiplex PCR; TCRdb keeps in-frame clones, though not all of them. This table has 35,000 to 55,000 clones, about 82% appearing once. The sequencing used peripheral blood, collected 28 days after the second dose of the MenACWY control vaccine. The receptors were gathered from an adult who received the MenACWY meningococcal vaccine as a control. Both conserved end residues are part of each CDR3. The D gene is left open where the match is weak. A row's size may be missing; if present it is once, few, many or a size class.

J gene: TRBJ2-5; V gene: TRBV5-1; D gene: NA; clone size: NA; CDR3 DNA: TGCGCCAGCAGCTTGCAAAGACTATTGGAGACCCAGTACTTC; CDR3 protein: CASSLQRLLETQYF
J gene: TRBJ1-5; V gene: TRBV12-5; D gene: TRBD1; clone size: NA; CDR3 DNA: TGTGCTAGTGCTTCAGGGGGCGGAGATCAGCCCCAGCATTTT; CDR3 protein: CASASGGGDQPQHF
J gene: TRBJ2-3; V gene: TRBV5-6; D gene: NA; clone size: NA; CDR3 DNA: TGTGCCAGCAGCTTATCACGGGCTACGCAGTATTTT; CDR3 protein: CASSLSRATQYF
J gene: TRBJ2-3; V gene: TRBV28; D gene: TRBD2; clone size: NA; CDR3 DNA: TGTGCCAGCAGTTCGATTTTACGGACTAGCGGGACCACAGATACGCAGTATTTT; CDR3 protein: CASSSILRTSGTTDTQYF
J gene: TRBJ1-1; V gene: TRBV5-1; D gene: TRBD1; clone size: NA; CDR3 DNA: TGCGCCAGCAGCGCCGGGACAGGGTCCTCGGGGGCTTTCTTT; CDR3 protein: CASSAGTGSSGAFF
J gene: TRBJ1-5; V gene: TRBV3-1/TRBV3-2; D gene: TRBD1; clone size: once; CDR3 DNA: TGTGCCAGCAGCCAAAATACAGGGGGCGGGTGGCCCCAGCATTTT; CDR3 protein: CASSQNTGGGWPQHF
J gene: TRBJ1-1; V gene: TRBV28; D gene: NA; clone size: NA; CDR3 DNA: TGTGCCAGCAGTCCTCTAGACATGAACACTGAAGCTTTCTTT; CDR3 protein: CASSPLDMNTEAFF
J gene: TRBJ1-5; V gene: TRBV30; D gene: NA; clone size: NA; CDR3 DNA: TGTGCCTGGAGTATACAGGGAGTTCAGCCCCAGCATTTT; CDR3 protein: CAWSIQGVQPQHF
J gene: TRBJ2-7; V gene: TRBV5-1; D gene: NA; clone size: NA; CDR3 DNA: TGCGCCAGCAGCCTACCTGAAGGAGGGGTTCTCGAGCAGTACTTC; CDR3 protein: CASSLPEGGVLEQYF
J gene: TRBJ2-3; V gene: TRBV12-3/TRBV12-4; D gene: NA; clone size: NA; CDR3 DNA: TGTGCCAGCAGGACGGACTCTTCAGATACGCAGTATTTT; CDR3 protein: CASRTDSSDTQYF
J gene: TRBJ1-5; V gene: TRBV7-9; D gene: TRBD1; clone size: NA; CDR3 DNA: TGTGCCAGCAGCTTTTCAGGGGGCAATAGCAATCAGCCCCAGCATTTT; CDR3 protein: CASSFSGGNSNQPQHF
J gene: TRBJ1-1; V gene: TRBV10-3; D gene: NA; clone size: NA; CDR3 DNA: TGTGCCACGTGGGACCCCACTGAAGCTTTCTTT; CDR3 protein: CATWDPTEAFF
J gene: TRBJ1-5; V gene: TRBV11-2; D gene: TRBD1; clone size: NA; CDR3 DNA: TGTGCCAGCAGTTTCGGGACAGGGGCTTATAGCAATCAGCCCCAGCATTTT; CDR3 protein: CASSFGTGAYSNQPQHF
J gene: TRBJ1-2; V gene: TRBV5-5; D gene: TRBD1; clone size: NA; CDR3 DNA: TGTGCCAGCAGCTTGGGGACAGGATTATTACTAGCTAACTATGGCTACACCTTC; CDR3 protein: CASSLGTGLLLANYGYTF
J gene: TRBJ1-6; V gene: TRBV29-1; D gene: NA; clone size: NA; CDR3 DNA: TGCAGCGTTGAAGATAACGGGAATTCACCCCTCCACTTT; CDR3 protein: CSVEDNGNSPLHF
J gene: TRBJ1-1; V gene: TRBV20-1; D gene: NA; clone size: NA; CDR3 DNA: TGCAGTGCTGACAGGAACACTGAAGCTTTCTTT; CDR3 protein: CSADRNTEAFF
J gene: TRBJ2-3; V gene: TRBV15; D gene: TRBD2; clone size: NA; CDR3 DNA: TGTGCCACCTTGGGGGGGGGCACAGATACGCAGTATTTT; CDR3 protein: CATLGGGTDTQYF
J gene: TRBJ2-2; V gene: TRBV5-1; D gene: TRBD1; clone size: few; CDR3 DNA: TGCGCCAGCAGCTTGGCCGGACAGGGGATCGGGGAGCTGTTTTTT; CDR3 protein: CASSLAGQGIGELFF
J gene: TRBJ1-3; V gene: TRBV3-1/TRBV3-2; D gene: NA; clone size: once; CDR3 DNA: TGTGCCAGCAGCCCCAAGACAGGCGTCTCTGGAAACACCATATATTTT; CDR3 protein: CASSPKTGVSGNTIYF
J gene: TRBJ2-1; V gene: TRBV3-1/TRBV3-2; D gene: NA; clone size: NA; CDR3 DNA: TGTGCCAGCAGCCCCCCCCGTGAGCAGTTCTTC; CDR3 protein: CASSPPREQFF